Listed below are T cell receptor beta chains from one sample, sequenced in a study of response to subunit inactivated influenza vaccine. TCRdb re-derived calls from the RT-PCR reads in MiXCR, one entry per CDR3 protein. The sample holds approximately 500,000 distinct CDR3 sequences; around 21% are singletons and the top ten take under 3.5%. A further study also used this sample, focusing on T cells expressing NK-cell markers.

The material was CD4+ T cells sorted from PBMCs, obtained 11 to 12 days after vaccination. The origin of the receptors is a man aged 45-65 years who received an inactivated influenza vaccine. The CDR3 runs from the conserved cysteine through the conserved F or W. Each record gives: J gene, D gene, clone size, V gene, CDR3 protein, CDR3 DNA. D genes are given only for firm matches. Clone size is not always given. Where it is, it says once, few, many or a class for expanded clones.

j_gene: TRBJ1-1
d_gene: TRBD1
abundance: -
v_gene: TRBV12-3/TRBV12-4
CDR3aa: CASRPTGAISEAFF
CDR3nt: TGTGCCAGCAGACCGACAGGGGCAATCTCTGAAGCTTTCTTT

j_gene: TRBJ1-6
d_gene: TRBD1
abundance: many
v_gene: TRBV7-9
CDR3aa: CASSPGTDLWNSPLHF
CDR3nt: TGTGCCAGCAGTCCAGGGACAGACCTATGGAATTCACCCCTCCACTTT

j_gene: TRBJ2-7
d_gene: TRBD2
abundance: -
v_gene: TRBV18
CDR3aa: CASSPRLAGGSYEQYF
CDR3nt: TGTGCCAGCTCACCACGGTTAGCGGGGGGCTCCTACGAGCAGTACTTC

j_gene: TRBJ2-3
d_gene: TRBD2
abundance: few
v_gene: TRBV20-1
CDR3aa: CSALRLAGGISTDTQYF
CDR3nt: TGCAGTGCTCTTAGACTAGCGGGGGGGATCAGCACAGATACGCAGTATTTT

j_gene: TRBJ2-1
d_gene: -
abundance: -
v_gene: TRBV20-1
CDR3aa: CSATLPLGPLGNEQFF
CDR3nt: TGCAGTGCTACGCTCCCCCTCGGGCCACTAGGGAATGAGCAGTTCTTC

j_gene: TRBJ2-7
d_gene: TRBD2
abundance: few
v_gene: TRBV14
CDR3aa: CASSDEAGDF
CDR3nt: TGTGCCAGCAGCGACGAAGCGGGAGACTTC

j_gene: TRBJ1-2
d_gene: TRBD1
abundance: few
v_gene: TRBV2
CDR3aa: CASSGTGPRVGGYTF
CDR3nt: TGTGCCAGCAGCGGGACAGGGCCCCGCGTGGGAGGCTACACCTTC

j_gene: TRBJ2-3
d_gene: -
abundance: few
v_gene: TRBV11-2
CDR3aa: CASSPGRYTQYF
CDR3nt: TGTGCCAGCAGCCCGGGACGGTATACGCAGTATTTT

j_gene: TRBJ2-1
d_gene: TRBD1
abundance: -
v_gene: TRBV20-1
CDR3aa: CSARVVPGTGVSGEQFF
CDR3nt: TGCAGTGCTAGAGTCGTACCCGGGACAGGGGTCTCAGGGGAGCAGTTCTTC

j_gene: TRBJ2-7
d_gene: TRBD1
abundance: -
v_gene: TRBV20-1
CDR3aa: CSAPTGSSYEQYF
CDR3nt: TGCAGTGCCCCGACAGGGAGCTCCTACGAGCAGTACTTC

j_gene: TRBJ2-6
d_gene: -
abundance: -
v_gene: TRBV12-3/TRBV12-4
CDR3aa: CASKPGGSGANVLTF
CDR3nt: TGTGCCAGCAAGCCTGGGGGCTCTGGGGCCAACGTCCTGACTTTC

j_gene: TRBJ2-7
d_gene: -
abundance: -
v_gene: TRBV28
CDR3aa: CASSFGYYEQYF
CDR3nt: TGTGCCAGCAGTTTCGGGTACTACGAGCAGTACTTC

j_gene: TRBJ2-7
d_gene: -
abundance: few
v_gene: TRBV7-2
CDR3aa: CASSYRATYEQYF
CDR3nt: TGTGCCAGCAGTTACAGGGCTACCTACGAGCAGTACTTC

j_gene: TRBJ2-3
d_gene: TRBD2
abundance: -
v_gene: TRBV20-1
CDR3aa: CSALAGGARDTQYF
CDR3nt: TGCAGTGCTCTAGCGGGAGGGGCGCGGGATACGCAGTATTTT

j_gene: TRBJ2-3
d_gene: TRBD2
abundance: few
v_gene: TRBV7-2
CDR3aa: CASSSRLAGADTQYF
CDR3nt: TGTGCCAGCAGCTCCCGACTAGCGGGAGCAGATACGCAGTATTTT

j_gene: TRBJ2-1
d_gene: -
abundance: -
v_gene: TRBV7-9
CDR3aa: CASSPPAGYARFNEQFF
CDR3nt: TGTGCCAGCAGCCCCCCGGCGGGATACGCCCGATTCAATGAGCAGTTCTTC

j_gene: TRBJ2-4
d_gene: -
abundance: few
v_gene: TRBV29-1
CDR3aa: CSVGQDSTKNIQYF
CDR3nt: TGCAGCGTTGGCCAAGACTCGACCAAAAACATTCAGTACTTC

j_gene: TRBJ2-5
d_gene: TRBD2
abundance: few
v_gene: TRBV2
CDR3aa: CASRRRLAGGSETQYF
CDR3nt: TGTGCCAGCAGAAGGAGGCTGGCGGGGGGTTCAGAGACCCAGTACTTC

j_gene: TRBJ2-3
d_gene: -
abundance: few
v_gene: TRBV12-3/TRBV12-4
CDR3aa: CASSFGLTRPTDTQYF
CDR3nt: TGTGCCAGCAGTTTTGGCCTGACAAGACCCACAGATACGCAGTATTTT

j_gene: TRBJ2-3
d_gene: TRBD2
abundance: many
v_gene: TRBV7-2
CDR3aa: CASSLGLAGTDTQYF
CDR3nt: TGTGCCAGCAGCTTGGGACTAGCGGGAACAGATACGCAGTATTTT

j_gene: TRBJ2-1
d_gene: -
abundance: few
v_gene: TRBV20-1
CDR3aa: CSARDYRGSSYNEQFF
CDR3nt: TGCAGTGCTAGAGATTATCGCGGTAGCTCCTACAATGAGCAGTTCTTC

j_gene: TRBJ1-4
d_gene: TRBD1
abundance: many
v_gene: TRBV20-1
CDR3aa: CSAPDRGQEKLFF
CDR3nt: TGCAGTGCCCCCGACAGGGGGCAAGAAAAACTGTTTTTT

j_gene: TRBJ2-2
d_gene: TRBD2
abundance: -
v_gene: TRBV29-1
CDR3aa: CSVAMGLHTGELFF
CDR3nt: TGCAGCGTGGCGATGGGACTACACACCGGGGAGCTGTTTTTT

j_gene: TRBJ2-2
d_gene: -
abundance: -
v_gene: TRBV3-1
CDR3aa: CASSQDVVRVTGELFF
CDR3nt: TGTGCCAGCAGCCAAGACGTGGTCAGGGTAACCGGGGAGCTGTTTTTT

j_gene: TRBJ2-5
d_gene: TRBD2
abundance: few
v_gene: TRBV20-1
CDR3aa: CSAIGTSGRVLETQYF
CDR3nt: TGCAGTGCCATCGGGACTAGCGGGAGGGTTCTGGAGACCCAGTACTTC

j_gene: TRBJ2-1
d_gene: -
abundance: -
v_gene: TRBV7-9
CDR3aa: CASSSDISSYNEQFF
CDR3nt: TGTGCCAGCAGCTCAGACATCTCTTCCTACAATGAGCAGTTCTTC

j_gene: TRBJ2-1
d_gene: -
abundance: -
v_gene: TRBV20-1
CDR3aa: CSTMGPSFADEQFF
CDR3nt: TGCAGTACAATGGGGCCGTCTTTTGCGGATGAGCAGTTCTTC

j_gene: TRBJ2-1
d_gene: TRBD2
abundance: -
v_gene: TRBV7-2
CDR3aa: CASSLAGLAGVPEQFF
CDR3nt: TGTGCCAGCAGCTTAGCGGGTCTAGCGGGAGTCCCTGAGCAGTTCTTC

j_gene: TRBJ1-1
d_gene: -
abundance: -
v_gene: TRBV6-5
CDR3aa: CASSSDSAEAYF
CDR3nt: TGTGCCAGCAGTTCCGACAGTGCTGAAGCTTACTTT

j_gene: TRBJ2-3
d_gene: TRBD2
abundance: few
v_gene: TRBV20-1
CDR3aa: CSARTSGSTDTQYF
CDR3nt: TGCAGTGCTAGGACTAGCGGAAGCACAGATACGCAGTATTTT

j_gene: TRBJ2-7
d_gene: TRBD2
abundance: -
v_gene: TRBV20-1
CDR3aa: CSAQGTSGGDFQPYHEQYF
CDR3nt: TGCAGTGCCCAGGGGACTAGCGGGGGCGATTTTCAACCCTACCACGAGCAGTACTTC

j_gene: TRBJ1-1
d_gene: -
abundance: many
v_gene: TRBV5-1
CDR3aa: CASSLGGIFRNTEAFF
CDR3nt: TGCGCCAGCAGCTTAGGGGGTATCTTCAGGAACACTGAAGCTTTCTTT

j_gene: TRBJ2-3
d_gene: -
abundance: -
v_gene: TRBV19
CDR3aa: CASSIGRAGDTQYF
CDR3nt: TGTGCCAGTAGTATCGGAAGGGCGGGAGATACGCAGTATTTT

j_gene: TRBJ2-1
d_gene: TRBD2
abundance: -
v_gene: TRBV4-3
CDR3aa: CASSLLTSGNQRLFF
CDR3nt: TGCGCCAGCAGCCTACTGACTAGCGGGAACCAACGGCTGTTCTTC

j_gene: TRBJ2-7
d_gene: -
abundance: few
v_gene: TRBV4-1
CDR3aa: CASSQILTGRNEQYF
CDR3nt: TGCGCCAGCAGCCAAATTCTCACGGGACGCAACGAGCAGTACTTC

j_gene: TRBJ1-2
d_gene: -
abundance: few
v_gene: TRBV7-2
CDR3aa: CASSFSEGYGYTF
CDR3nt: TGTGCCAGCAGCTTTTCGGAGGGCTATGGCTACACCTTC

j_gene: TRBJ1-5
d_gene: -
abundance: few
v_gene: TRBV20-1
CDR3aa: CSARSGPSKPQHF
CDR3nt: TGCAGTGCTAGGAGCGGACCCTCAAAGCCCCAGCATTTT

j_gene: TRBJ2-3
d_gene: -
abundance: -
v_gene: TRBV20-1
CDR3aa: CSATGPRLTDTQYF
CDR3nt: TGCAGTGCCACCGGGCCCCGTTTGACAGATACGCAGTATTTT

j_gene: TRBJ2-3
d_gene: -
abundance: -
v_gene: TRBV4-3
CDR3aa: CASSQEYRPTDTQYF
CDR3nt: TGCGCCAGCAGCCAAGAGTACAGGCCCACAGATACGCAGTATTTT

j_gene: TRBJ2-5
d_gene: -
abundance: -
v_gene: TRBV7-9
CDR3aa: CASSLTGRSTETQYF
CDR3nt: TGTGCCAGCAGCCTCACAGGGAGATCAACAGAGACCCAGTACTTC

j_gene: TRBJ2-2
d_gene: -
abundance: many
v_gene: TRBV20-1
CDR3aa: CSARDFRGGGTGELFF
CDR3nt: TGCAGTGCTAGAGATTTCCGGGGCGGAGGCACCGGGGAGCTGTTTTTT

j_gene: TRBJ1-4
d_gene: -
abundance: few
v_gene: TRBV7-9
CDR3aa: CATLPGGLVEKLFF
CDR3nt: TGTGCCACTCTCCCGGGAGGCCTGGTGGAAAAACTGTTTTTT

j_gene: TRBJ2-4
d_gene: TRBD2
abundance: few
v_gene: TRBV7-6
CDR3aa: CASSLGLASSAKNIQYF
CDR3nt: TGTGCCAGCAGCTTAGGACTAGCCTCCTCAGCCAAAAACATTCAGTACTTC

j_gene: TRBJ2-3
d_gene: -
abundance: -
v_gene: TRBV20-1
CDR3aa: CSARAGPSDTQYF
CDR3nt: TGCAGTGCTAGGGCGGGGCCATCAGATACGCAGTATTTT

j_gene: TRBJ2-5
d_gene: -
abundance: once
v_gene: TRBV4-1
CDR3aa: CASSRGRGSQETQYF
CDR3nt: TGCGCCAGCAGCCGCGGACGGGGGTCACAAGAGACCCAGTACTTC

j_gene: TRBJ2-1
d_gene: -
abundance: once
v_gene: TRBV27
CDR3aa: CASSFTGKLSYNEQFF
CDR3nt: TGTGCCAGCAGTTTTACCGGGAAATTATCCTACAATGAGCAGTTCTTC

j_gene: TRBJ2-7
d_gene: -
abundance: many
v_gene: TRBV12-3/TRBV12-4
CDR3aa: CASSLSILRFEQYF
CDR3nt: TGTGCCAGCAGTTTATCTATATTGAGGTTTGAGCAGTACTTC

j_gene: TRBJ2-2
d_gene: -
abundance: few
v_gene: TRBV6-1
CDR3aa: CASSALQRNTGELFF
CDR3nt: TGTGCCAGCAGTGCCCTACAGAGAAACACCGGGGAGCTGTTTTTT

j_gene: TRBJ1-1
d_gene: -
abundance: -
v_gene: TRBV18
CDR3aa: CASSPGRGGRAFF
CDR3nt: TGTGCCAGCTCACCAGGTAGAGGGGGAAGAGCTTTCTTT

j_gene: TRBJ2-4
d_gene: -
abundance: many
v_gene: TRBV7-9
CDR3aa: CASSLLLGQGKNIQYF
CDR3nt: TGTGCCAGCAGCTTACTTTTGGGTCAGGGGAAAAACATTCAGTACTTC

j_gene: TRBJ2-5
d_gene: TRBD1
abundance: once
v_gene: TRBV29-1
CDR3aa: CSVDARGRGETQYF
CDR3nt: TGCAGCGTTGACGCCAGGGGGCGCGGGGAGACCCAGTACTTC